What follows are 8 T cell receptor beta chains derived from one specimen sequenced in a study of cytomegalovirus exposure and HLA in healthy donors. Clones were sequenced by immunoSEQ multiplex PCR, and TCRdb holds only the in-frame ones, with some missing. This table has about 260,000 clones, about 90% appearing once. Sequencing was carried out using PBMCs. The receptors here all came from a woman in her thirties in good health and CMV-seronegative.

The chain combines TRBV6-6 with TRBJ1-5; weak D call: TRBD1 (5 bases). Trimming pared 6 bases from V and 4 bases from J, leaving 19 bases between. The CDR3 covers 16 residues. Looked up from germline, CDR1 is MNHNY and CDR2 is SVGAGI (reference sequence). The CDR3 is CASSYRRVAENQPQHF. For the CDR3, the DNA is TGTGCCAGCAGCTATCGCAGGGTAGCTGAGAATCAGCCCCAGCATTTT.

This clone occurred a few times. This sample includes further DNA sequences coding for the same CDR3. This chain connects TRBV28 to TRBJ2-5; D unresolved. The CDR3 totals 11 residues. CDR1 is MDHEN, CDR2 SYDVKM, per germline. The V end was cut by 2 bases, the J end by 5 bases, with 3 bases between. CDR3 loop: CASSLRETQYF. The CDR3 DNA follows: TGTGCCAGCAGTTTAAGGGAGACCCAGTACTTC.

V is TRBV5-6 and J is TRBJ2-7, with a weak D call TRBD1 (6 bases). CDR3 length: 13 residues. Germline values: CDR1 SGHDT, CDR2 YYEEEE. V was trimmed by 2 bases and J by 3 bases, leaving 9 bases between them. The CDR3 is CASSLTGIYEQYF. CDR3 DNA: TGTGCCAGCAGCTTAACAGGGATCTACGAGCAGTACTTC.

This chain joins TRBV30 and TRBJ1-2, with TRBD1 as a possible D gene (6 bases). Germline V gene sequence: CDR1 GTSNPN, CDR2 SVGIG (reference sequence). This CDR3 is built from 13 residues. V gave up 0 bases and J gave up 6 bases, with 11 bases separating them. The CDR3 region has the DNA TGTGCCTGGAGTGTACTACAGGGCCATGGCTACACCTTC. Residues: CAWSVLQGHGYTF. The variable domain in full, completed from reference TRBV30 and TRBJ1-2, reads SQTIHQWPATLVQPVGSPLSLECTVEGTSNPNLYWYRQAAGRGLQLLFYSVGIGQISSEVPQNLSASRPQDRQFILSSKKLLLSDSGFYLCAWSVLQGHGYTFGSGTRLTVV.

This clone was seen only once. V is TRBV30 and J is TRBJ2-1; TRBD2 matches at 9 bases. The CDR3 has 17 residues. V shed 4 bases and J 7 bases; nucleotides not matched to a gene: 17. Germline CDR1 reads GTSNPN; CDR2 reads SVGIG (reference sequence). The CDR3 DNA follows: TGTGCCTGGATCCGTGCGGATCCTAGCGGGACTAGAAATGAGCAGTTCTTC. Protein product: CAWIRADPSGTRNEQFF.

V is TRBV19 and J is TRBJ1-5, with 7 bases matching TRBD1. The CDR3 extends over 14 amino acids. V gave up 3 bases and J gave up 2 bases; unmatched junction bases: 1. Germline lookup yields CDR1 LNHDA and CDR2 SQIVND (reference sequence). CDR3 region: CASSMQGGNQPQHF. In DNA, the CDR3 is TGTGCCAGTAGTATGCAGGGGGGCAATCAGCCCCAGCATTTT.

The table lists this clone with a few counts. The chain joins TRBV5-4 to TRBJ1-3; TRBD1 matches at 9 bases. The CDR3 runs to 15 residues. Trimming removed 2 bases from V and 4 bases from J; junction bases left unmatched: 4. Germline CDR1 and CDR2: SGHNT and YYREEE (reference sequence). CDR3 DNA sequence: TGTGCCAGCAGCTTAGACAGGGGGTCCGGAAACACCATATATTTT. Encoded protein: CASSLDRGSGNTIYF.

This rearrangement joins TRBV28 to TRBJ2-1; no firm D call. The CDR3 runs to 15 residues. The V gene's germline CDR1 is MDHEN and CDR2 SYDVKM. V was pared by 7 bases and J by 2 bases, with 15 bases between. The CDR3: CASTFRLAAYNEQFF. The CDR3 DNA is TGTGCCAGCACTTTCAGGTTGGCAGCCTACAATGAGCAGTTCTTC.